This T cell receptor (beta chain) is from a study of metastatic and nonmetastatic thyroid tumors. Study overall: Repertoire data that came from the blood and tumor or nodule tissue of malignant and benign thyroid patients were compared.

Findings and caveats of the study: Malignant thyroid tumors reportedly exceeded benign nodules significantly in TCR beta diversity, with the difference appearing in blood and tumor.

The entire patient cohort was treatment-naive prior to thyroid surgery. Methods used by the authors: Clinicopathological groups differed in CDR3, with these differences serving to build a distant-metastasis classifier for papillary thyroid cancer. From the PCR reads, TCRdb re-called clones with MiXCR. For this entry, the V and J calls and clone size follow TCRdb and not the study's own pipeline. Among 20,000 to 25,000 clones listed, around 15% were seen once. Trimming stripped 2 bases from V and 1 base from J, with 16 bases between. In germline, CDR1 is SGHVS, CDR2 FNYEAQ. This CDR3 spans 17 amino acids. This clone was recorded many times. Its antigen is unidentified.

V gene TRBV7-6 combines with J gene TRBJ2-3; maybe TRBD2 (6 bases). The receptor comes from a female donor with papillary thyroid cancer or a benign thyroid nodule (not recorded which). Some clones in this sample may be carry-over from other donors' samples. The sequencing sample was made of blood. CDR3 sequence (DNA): TGTGCCAGCAGCTTACCAGGATCGGGAGCGGGCACAGATACGCAGTATTTT. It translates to CASSLPGSGAGTDTQYF.